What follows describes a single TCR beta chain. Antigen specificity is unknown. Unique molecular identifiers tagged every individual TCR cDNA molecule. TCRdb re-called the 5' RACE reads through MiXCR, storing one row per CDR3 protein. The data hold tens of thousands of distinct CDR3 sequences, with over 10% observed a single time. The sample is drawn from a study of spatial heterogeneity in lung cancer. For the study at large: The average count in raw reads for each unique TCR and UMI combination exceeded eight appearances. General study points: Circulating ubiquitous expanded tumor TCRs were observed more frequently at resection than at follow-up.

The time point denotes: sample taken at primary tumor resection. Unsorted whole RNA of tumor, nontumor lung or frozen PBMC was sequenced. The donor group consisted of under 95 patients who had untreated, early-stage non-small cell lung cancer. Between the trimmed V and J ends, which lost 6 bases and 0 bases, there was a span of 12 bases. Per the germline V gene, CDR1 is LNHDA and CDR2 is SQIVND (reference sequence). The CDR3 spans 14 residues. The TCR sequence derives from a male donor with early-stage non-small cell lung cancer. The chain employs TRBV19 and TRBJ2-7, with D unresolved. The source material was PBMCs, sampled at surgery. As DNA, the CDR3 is TGTGCCAGTAGCTCGGTCCAATCCTCCTACGAGCAGTACTTC. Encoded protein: CASSSVQSSYEQYF.